A selection of T cell receptor beta chains follows, all from one sample in a study of CD8 T cells in ankylosing spondylitis. TCRdb passed the 5' RACE reads through MiXCR, listing each CDR3 protein once. The data show 100,000 or so distinct CDR3 sequences, approximately 25% seen once. The specimen was synovial fluid, either unsorted or a sorted T cell fraction (not recorded which). The source of these receptors is a male donor with ankylosing spondylitis. The CDR3 runs from the conserved cysteine through the conserved F or W. Each record gives: D gene, clone size, V gene, J gene, CDR3 protein, CDR3 DNA. The D gene is left open where the match is weak. Expanded clones are given a class, and other clones once, few, many or no size at all.

d_gene: .
abundance: .
v_gene: TRBV25-1
j_gene: TRBJ1-1
CDR3aa: CASTPDNTEAFF
CDR3nt: TGTGCCAGCACCCCGGACAACACTGAAGCTTTCTTT

d_gene: TRBD2
abundance: few
v_gene: TRBV5-1
j_gene: TRBJ2-1
CDR3aa: CASSRRLADLGNEQFF
CDR3nt: TGCGCCAGCAGTCGAAGGCTAGCGGACTTGGGGAATGAGCAGTTCTTC

d_gene: TRBD1
abundance: few
v_gene: TRBV2
j_gene: TRBJ2-3
CDR3aa: CASKPGQGQRDTQYF
CDR3nt: TGTGCCAGCAAACCGGGACAGGGGCAGCGAGATACGCAGTATTTT

d_gene: TRBD1
abundance: .
v_gene: TRBV7-2
j_gene: TRBJ1-3
CDR3aa: CASSLSSNPGQGNTIYF
CDR3nt: TGTGCCAGCAGCTTATCTTCCAATCCGGGACAGGGAAACACCATATATTTT

d_gene: .
abundance: many
v_gene: TRBV2
j_gene: TRBJ2-1
CDR3aa: CASRANGEQFF
CDR3nt: TGTGCCAGCAGGGCCAACGGTGAGCAGTTCTTC

d_gene: .
abundance: few
v_gene: TRBV9
j_gene: TRBJ1-5
CDR3aa: CASSPEPGQPQHF
CDR3nt: TGTGCCAGCAGCCCCGAGCCTGGGCAGCCCCAGCATTTT

d_gene: .
abundance: few
v_gene: TRBV13
j_gene: TRBJ1-5
CDR3aa: CASSLGRIRDSNQPQHF
CDR3nt: TGTGCCAGCAGCTTAGGCAGGATTAGGGATAGCAATCAGCCCCAGCATTTT

d_gene: .
abundance: .
v_gene: TRBV20-1
j_gene: TRBJ1-3
CDR3aa: CSVQDGNSGNTIYF
CDR3nt: TGCAGTGTTCAGGACGGAAACTCTGGAAACACCATATATTTT

d_gene: .
abundance: .
v_gene: TRBV7-9
j_gene: TRBJ2-3
CDR3aa: CASSPSPGAGTQYF
CDR3nt: TGTGCCAGCAGCCCATCCCCCGGGGCGGGTACGCAGTATTTT

d_gene: TRBD2
abundance: few
v_gene: TRBV5-4
j_gene: TRBJ2-1
CDR3aa: CASSIGLAGGSYNEQFF
CDR3nt: TGTGCCAGCAGCATTGGACTAGCGGGAGGCTCCTACAATGAGCAGTTCTTC

d_gene: TRBD2
abundance: .
v_gene: TRBV10-3
j_gene: TRBJ2-3
CDR3aa: CAISVAGGDDTQYF
CDR3nt: TGTGCCATCAGTGTAGCGGGCGGTGATGATACGCAGTATTTT

d_gene: TRBD2
abundance: .
v_gene: TRBV6-1
j_gene: TRBJ2-1
CDR3aa: CASSPGLAGKSSYNEQFF
CDR3nt: TGTGCCAGCAGCCCGGGACTAGCGGGAAAGAGCTCCTACAATGAGCAGTTCTTC

d_gene: .
abundance: .
v_gene: TRBV25-1
j_gene: TRBJ2-1
CDR3aa: CASSFLNEQFF
CDR3nt: TGTGCCAGCAGTTTTTTGAATGAGCAGTTCTTC

d_gene: TRBD2
abundance: .
v_gene: TRBV20-1
j_gene: TRBJ2-1
CDR3aa: CSAPTGLAGVDEQFF
CDR3nt: TGCAGTGCGCCTACGGGACTAGCGGGAGTCGATGAGCAGTTCTTC

d_gene: .
abundance: few
v_gene: TRBV7-9
j_gene: TRBJ1-6
CDR3aa: CASSLEDSPLHF
CDR3nt: TGTGCCAGCAGCTTGGAGGATTCACCCCTCCACTTT

d_gene: .
abundance: .
v_gene: TRBV10-3
j_gene: TRBJ2-3
CDR3aa: CAISDRGTSTDTQYF
CDR3nt: TGTGCCATCAGTGATCGGGGGACAAGCACAGATACGCAGTATTTT

d_gene: TRBD1
abundance: many
v_gene: TRBV7-9
j_gene: TRBJ1-1
CDR3aa: CASTQTGGGTEAFF
CDR3nt: TGTGCCAGCACCCAGACAGGGGGAGGGACTGAAGCTTTCTTT

d_gene: .
abundance: few
v_gene: TRBV15
j_gene: TRBJ2-7
CDR3aa: CATSRDNNAYEQYF
CDR3nt: TGTGCCACCAGCAGAGATAATAACGCCTACGAGCAGTACTTC

d_gene: .
abundance: .
v_gene: TRBV5-5
j_gene: TRBJ2-5
CDR3aa: CASSLAGTSETQYF
CDR3nt: TGTGCCAGCAGCTTGGCCGGTACTTCGGAGACCCAGTACTTC

d_gene: TRBD1
abundance: few
v_gene: TRBV20-1
j_gene: TRBJ1-1
CDR3aa: CSARAHVWTGGTEAFF
CDR3nt: TGCAGTGCTAGAGCGCACGTCTGGACAGGAGGCACTGAAGCTTTCTTT

d_gene: .
abundance: few
v_gene: TRBV15
j_gene: TRBJ2-7
CDR3aa: CATSRGEATPFF
CDR3nt: TGTGCCACCAGCAGAGGGGAAGCCACCCCCTTCTTC

d_gene: TRBD1
abundance: many
v_gene: TRBV11-2
j_gene: TRBJ2-5
CDR3aa: CASSLGDRDQETQYF
CDR3nt: TGTGCCAGCAGCTTAGGGGACAGGGACCAAGAGACCCAGTACTTC

d_gene: .
abundance: many
v_gene: TRBV7-9
j_gene: TRBJ2-1
CDR3aa: CASSLEAHNEQFF
CDR3nt: TGTGCCAGCAGCTTAGAAGCCCACAATGAGCAGTTCTTC

d_gene: .
abundance: .
v_gene: TRBV7-2
j_gene: TRBJ1-5
CDR3aa: CASSLGFRGNQPQHF
CDR3nt: TGTGCCAGCAGCTTAGGATTCAGGGGCAATCAGCCCCAGCATTTT

d_gene: .
abundance: many
v_gene: TRBV5-1
j_gene: TRBJ1-5
CDR3aa: CASSLAGGFSQPQHF
CDR3nt: TGCGCCAGCAGCTTGGCCGGAGGGTTCTCTCAGCCCCAGCATTTT

d_gene: TRBD2
abundance: .
v_gene: TRBV20-1
j_gene: TRBJ2-5
CDR3aa: CSVPTSGETQYF
CDR3nt: TGCAGTGTTCCGACTAGCGGAGAGACCCAGTACTTC

d_gene: .
abundance: few
v_gene: TRBV18
j_gene: TRBJ1-1
CDR3aa: CASSPLGGLGTEAFF
CDR3nt: TGTGCCAGCTCACCTCTGGGGGGGCTGGGCACTGAAGCTTTCTTT

d_gene: .
abundance: .
v_gene: TRBV7-8
j_gene: TRBJ2-5
CDR3aa: CASSQGPQETQYF
CDR3nt: TGTGCCAGCAGCCAGGGGCCCCAAGAGACCCAGTACTTC

d_gene: .
abundance: .
v_gene: TRBV4-2
j_gene: TRBJ2-5
CDR3aa: CASSRERGSQETQYF
CDR3nt: TGTGCCAGCAGCCGGGAAAGAGGGAGTCAAGAGACCCAGTACTTC

d_gene: TRBD1
abundance: few
v_gene: TRBV12-3/TRBV12-4
j_gene: TRBJ1-3
CDR3aa: CATQQGDLYF
CDR3nt: TGTGCCACACAACAGGGGGATCTATATTTT

d_gene: .
abundance: .
v_gene: TRBV28
j_gene: TRBJ2-5
CDR3aa: CASSDGTTGPETQYF
CDR3nt: TGTGCCAGCAGTGATGGGACCACCGGTCCAGAGACCCAGTACTTC

d_gene: .
abundance: few
v_gene: TRBV20-1
j_gene: TRBJ2-3
CDR3aa: CSAPAGGVDTQYF
CDR3nt: TGCAGTGCGCCAGCGGGTGGGGTGGATACGCAGTATTTT

d_gene: .
abundance: few
v_gene: TRBV27
j_gene: TRBJ1-6
CDR3aa: CASSYWQGGNSPLHF
CDR3nt: TGTGCCAGCAGTTATTGGCAGGGAGGTAATTCACCCCTCCACTTT

d_gene: TRBD2
abundance: .
v_gene: TRBV19
j_gene: TRBJ2-5
CDR3aa: CASSSGGTLQETQYF
CDR3nt: TGTGCCAGTTCATCGGGGGGAACTCTCCAAGAGACCCAGTACTTC

d_gene: .
abundance: .
v_gene: TRBV30
j_gene: TRBJ1-4
CDR3aa: CAWSADATTNEKLFF
CDR3nt: TGTGCCTGGAGTGCAGACGCGACAACTAATGAAAAACTGTTTTTT

d_gene: .
abundance: many
v_gene: TRBV5-1
j_gene: TRBJ2-3
CDR3aa: CASSPPTGLPTDTQYF
CDR3nt: TGCGCCAGCAGCCCCCCGACAGGACTACCCACAGATACGCAGTATTTT

d_gene: TRBD1
abundance: .
v_gene: TRBV18
j_gene: TRBJ1-2
CDR3aa: CASSPADRVRGYTF
CDR3nt: TGTGCCAGCTCACCCGCCGACAGGGTTCGGGGCTACACCTTC

d_gene: TRBD2
abundance: many
v_gene: TRBV20-1
j_gene: TRBJ2-1
CDR3aa: CSATELAGYNEQFF
CDR3nt: TGCAGTGCTACCGAACTAGCGGGGTACAATGAGCAGTTCTTC

d_gene: TRBD1
abundance: few
v_gene: TRBV12-3/TRBV12-4
j_gene: TRBJ1-1
CDR3aa: CASSVGQGLEAFF
CDR3nt: TGTGCCAGCAGTGTGGGACAGGGCCTTGAAGCTTTCTTT

d_gene: .
abundance: few
v_gene: TRBV12-3/TRBV12-4
j_gene: TRBJ2-3
CDR3aa: CASSTSLNTDTQYF
CDR3nt: TGTGCCAGCAGTACTAGCCTTAACACAGATACGCAGTATTTT

d_gene: .
abundance: .
v_gene: TRBV4-2
j_gene: TRBJ2-1
CDR3aa: CASSQRPGLQGNEQFF
CDR3nt: TGTGCCAGCAGCCAAAGGCCGGGACTCCAGGGGAATGAGCAGTTCTTC

d_gene: TRBD2
abundance: few
v_gene: TRBV24-1
j_gene: TRBJ2-7
CDR3aa: CATSDRNSGRSSYEQYF
CDR3nt: TGTGCCACCAGTGACCGCAATAGCGGGAGAAGCTCCTACGAGCAGTACTTC

d_gene: .
abundance: .
v_gene: TRBV4-1
j_gene: TRBJ2-1
CDR3aa: CASSQQGNNEQFF
CDR3nt: TGCGCCAGCAGCCAGCAGGGTAACAATGAGCAGTTCTTC

d_gene: .
abundance: .
v_gene: TRBV11-2
j_gene: TRBJ2-1
CDR3aa: CASSLAASRYNEQFF
CDR3nt: TGTGCCAGCAGCTTAGCCGCTAGCAGGTACAATGAGCAGTTCTTC

d_gene: TRBD1
abundance: many
v_gene: TRBV6-6
j_gene: TRBJ2-1
CDR3aa: CASSSTGAEQFF
CDR3nt: TGTGCCAGCAGTTCGACAGGGGCTGAGCAGTTCTTC

d_gene: TRBD1
abundance: few
v_gene: TRBV18
j_gene: TRBJ1-5
CDR3aa: CASSRGQGGNQPQHF
CDR3nt: TGTGCCAGCTCGCGGGGACAGGGCGGCAATCAGCCCCAGCATTTT

d_gene: TRBD2
abundance: .
v_gene: TRBV7-2
j_gene: TRBJ2-3
CDR3aa: CASTPLAGGTDTQYF
CDR3nt: TGTGCCAGCACCCCTCTAGCGGGTGGCACAGATACGCAGTATTTT

d_gene: .
abundance: .
v_gene: TRBV3-1
j_gene: TRBJ1-6
CDR3aa: CASGYRYNSPLHF
CDR3nt: TGTGCCAGCGGGTACCGCTATAATTCACCCCTCCACTTT

d_gene: TRBD2
abundance: few
v_gene: TRBV12-3/TRBV12-4
j_gene: TRBJ2-1
CDR3aa: CASSLGLAGFEQFF
CDR3nt: TGTGCCAGCAGTCTCGGACTAGCGGGATTTGAGCAGTTCTTC

d_gene: TRBD1
abundance: few
v_gene: TRBV30
j_gene: TRBJ1-2
CDR3aa: CAWRPPGQGYGYTF
CDR3nt: TGTGCCTGGAGACCTCCGGGACAGGGCTATGGCTACACCTTC

d_gene: TRBD2
abundance: .
v_gene: TRBV7-3
j_gene: TRBJ2-1
CDR3aa: CASSLKSLPGLAGGHDVEQFF
CDR3nt: TGTGCCAGCAGCTTAAAATCATTACCGGGACTAGCGGGAGGACACGATGTCGAGCAGTTCTTC